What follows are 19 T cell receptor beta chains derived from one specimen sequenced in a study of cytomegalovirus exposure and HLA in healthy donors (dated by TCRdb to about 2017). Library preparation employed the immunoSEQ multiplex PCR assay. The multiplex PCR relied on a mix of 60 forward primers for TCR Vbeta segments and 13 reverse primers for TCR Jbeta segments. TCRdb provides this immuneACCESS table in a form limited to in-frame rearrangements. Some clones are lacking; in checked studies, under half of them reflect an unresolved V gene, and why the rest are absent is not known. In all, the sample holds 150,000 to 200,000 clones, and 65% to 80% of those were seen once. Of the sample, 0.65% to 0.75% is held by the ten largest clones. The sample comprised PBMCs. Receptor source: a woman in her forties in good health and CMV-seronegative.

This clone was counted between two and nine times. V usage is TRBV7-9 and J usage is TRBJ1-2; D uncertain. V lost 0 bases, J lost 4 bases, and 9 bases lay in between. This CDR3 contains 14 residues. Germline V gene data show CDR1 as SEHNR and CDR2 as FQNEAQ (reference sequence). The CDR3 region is CASSLANTGYGYTF. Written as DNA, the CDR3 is TGTGCCAGCAGCTTAGCAAACACGGGCTATGGCTACACCTTC. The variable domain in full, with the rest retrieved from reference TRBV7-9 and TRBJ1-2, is DTGVSQNPRHKITKRGQNVTFRCDPISEHNRLYWYRQTLGQGPEFLTYFQNEAQLEKSRLLSDRFSAERPKGSFSTLEIQRTEQGDSAMYLCASSLANTGYGYTFGSGTRLTVV.

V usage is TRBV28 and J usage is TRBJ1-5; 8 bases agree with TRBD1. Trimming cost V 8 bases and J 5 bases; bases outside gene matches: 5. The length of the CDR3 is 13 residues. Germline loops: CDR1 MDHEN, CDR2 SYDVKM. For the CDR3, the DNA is TGTGCCAGCGGTGACAGGGGATATCAGCCCCAGCATTTT. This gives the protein CASGDRGYQPQHF.

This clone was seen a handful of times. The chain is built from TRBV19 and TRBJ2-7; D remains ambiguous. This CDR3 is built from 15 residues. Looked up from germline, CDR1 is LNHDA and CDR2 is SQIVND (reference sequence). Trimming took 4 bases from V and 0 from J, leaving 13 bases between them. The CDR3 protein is CASSRAPVFSYEQYF. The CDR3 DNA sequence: TGTGCCAGTAGTAGGGCGCCAGTCTTCTCCTACGAGCAGTACTTC.

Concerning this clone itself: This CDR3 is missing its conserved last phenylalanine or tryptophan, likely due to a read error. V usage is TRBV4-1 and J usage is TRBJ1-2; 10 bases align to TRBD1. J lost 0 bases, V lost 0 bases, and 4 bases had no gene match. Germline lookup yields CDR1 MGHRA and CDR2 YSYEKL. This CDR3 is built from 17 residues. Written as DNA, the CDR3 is TGCGCCAGCAGCCAAGAGGGGGGGACAGGGGCTAACTATGGCTACACCCTC. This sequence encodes CASSQEGGTGANYGYTL.

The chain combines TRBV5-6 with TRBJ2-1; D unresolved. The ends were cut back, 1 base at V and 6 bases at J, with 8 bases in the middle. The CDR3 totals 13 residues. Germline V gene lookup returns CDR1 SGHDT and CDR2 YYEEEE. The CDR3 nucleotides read TGTGCCAGCAGCTTGAACATTCGCAATGAGCAGTTCTTC. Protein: CASSLNIRNEQFF.

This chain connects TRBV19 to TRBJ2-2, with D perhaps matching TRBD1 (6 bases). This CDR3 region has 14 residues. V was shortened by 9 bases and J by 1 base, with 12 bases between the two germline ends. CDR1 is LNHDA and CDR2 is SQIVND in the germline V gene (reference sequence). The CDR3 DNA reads TGTGCCAGCCGACAGGTCGGGAACACCGGGGAGCTGTTTTTT. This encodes CASRQVGNTGELFF. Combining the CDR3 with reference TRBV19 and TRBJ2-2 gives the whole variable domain DGGITQSPKYLFRKEGQNVTLSCEQNLNHDAMYWYRQDPGQGLRLIYYSQIVNDFQKGDIAEGYSVSREKKESFPLTVTSAQKNPTAFYLCASRQVGNTGELFFGEGSRLTVL.

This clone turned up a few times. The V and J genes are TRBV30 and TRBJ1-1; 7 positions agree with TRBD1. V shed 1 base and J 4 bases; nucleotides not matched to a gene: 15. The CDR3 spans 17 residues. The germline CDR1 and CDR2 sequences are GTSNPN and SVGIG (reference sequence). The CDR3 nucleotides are TGTGCCTGGAGTGGCCTGATTCCCACAGGGGATTCCACTGAAGCTTTCTTT. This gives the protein CAWSGLIPTGDSTEAFF.

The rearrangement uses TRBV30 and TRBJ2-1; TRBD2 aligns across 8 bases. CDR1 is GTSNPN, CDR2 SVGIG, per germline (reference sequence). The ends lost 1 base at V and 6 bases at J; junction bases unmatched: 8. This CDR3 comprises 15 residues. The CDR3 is CAWSGEGLGFNEQFF. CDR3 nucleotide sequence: TGTGCCTGGAGTGGAGAGGGACTAGGCTTCAATGAGCAGTTCTTC.

CDR3 in amino acids: CASSIWGRMNTEAFF. CDR3 bases: TGTGCCAGTAGTATCTGGGGGAGGATGAACACTGAAGCTTTCTTT. The chain carries TRBV19 and TRBJ1-1, with D possibly being TRBD1 (5 bases). With 3 bases removed from V and 0 bases from J, the gap between germline ends came to 11 bases. CDR1 and CDR2 (germline): LNHDA, SQIVND (reference sequence). The CDR3 runs to 15 residues.

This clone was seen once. In nucleotides, the CDR3 is TGTGCCAGCAGCTTGGGGAGGAACCAAAACATTCAGTACTTC. Encoded protein: CASSLGRNQNIQYF. The V gene is TRBV11-3, the J gene TRBJ2-4, with D maybe TRBD2 (6 bases). V gave up 3 bases and J gave up 5 bases, with 11 bases separating them. The length of the CDR3 is 14 residues. The germline gives CDR1 SGHNT, CDR2 YENEEA.

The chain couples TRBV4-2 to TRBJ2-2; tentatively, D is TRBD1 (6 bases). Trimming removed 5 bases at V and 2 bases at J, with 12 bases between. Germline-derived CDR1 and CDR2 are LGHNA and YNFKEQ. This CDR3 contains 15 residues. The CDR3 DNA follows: TGTGCCAGCAGCTCGGGACACCTAAACACCGGGGAGCTGTTTTTT. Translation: CASSSGHLNTGELFF.

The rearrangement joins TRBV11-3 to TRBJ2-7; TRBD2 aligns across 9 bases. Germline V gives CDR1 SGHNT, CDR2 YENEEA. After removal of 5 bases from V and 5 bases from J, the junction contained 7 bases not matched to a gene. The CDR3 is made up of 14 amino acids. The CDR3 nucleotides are TGTGCCAGCAGCCCCAGCGGGGGGAGGCACGAGCAGTACTTC. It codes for CASSPSGGRHEQYF.

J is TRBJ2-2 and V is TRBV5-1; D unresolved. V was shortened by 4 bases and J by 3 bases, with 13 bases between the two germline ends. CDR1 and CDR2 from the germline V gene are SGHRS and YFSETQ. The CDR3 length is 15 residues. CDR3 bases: TGCGCCAGCAGCGCGGAGTATGTCGACACCGGGGAGCTGTTTTTT. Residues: CASSAEYVDTGELFF.

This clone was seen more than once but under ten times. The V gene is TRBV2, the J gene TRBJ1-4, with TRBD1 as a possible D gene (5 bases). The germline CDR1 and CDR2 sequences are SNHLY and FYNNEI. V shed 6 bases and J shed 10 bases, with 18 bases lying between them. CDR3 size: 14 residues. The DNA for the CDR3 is TGTGCCAGCAGGGCCGGGACTCAGTCGTTAAAACTGTTTTTT. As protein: CASRAGTQSLKLFF.

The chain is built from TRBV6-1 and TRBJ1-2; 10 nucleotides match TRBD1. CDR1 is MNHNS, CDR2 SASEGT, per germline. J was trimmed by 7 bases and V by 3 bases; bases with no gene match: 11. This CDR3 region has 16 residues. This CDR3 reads CASSDTETGGGCGYTF. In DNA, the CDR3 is TGTGCCAGCAGTGACACCGAGACAGGGGGCGGCTGTGGCTACACCTTC.

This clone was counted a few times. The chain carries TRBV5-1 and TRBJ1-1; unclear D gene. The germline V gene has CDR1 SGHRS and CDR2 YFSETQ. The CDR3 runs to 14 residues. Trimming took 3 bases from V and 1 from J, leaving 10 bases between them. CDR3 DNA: TGCGCCAGCAGCTCTCGGCGGGGGAACACTGAAGCTTTCTTT. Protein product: CASSSRRGNTEAFF.

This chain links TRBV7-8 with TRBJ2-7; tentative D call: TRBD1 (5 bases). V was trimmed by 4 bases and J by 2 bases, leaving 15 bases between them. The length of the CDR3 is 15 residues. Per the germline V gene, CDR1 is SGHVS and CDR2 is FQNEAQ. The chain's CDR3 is CASSSAIGVTYEQYF. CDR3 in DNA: TGTGCCAGCAGCTCGGCGATAGGGGTTACCTACGAGCAGTACTTC.

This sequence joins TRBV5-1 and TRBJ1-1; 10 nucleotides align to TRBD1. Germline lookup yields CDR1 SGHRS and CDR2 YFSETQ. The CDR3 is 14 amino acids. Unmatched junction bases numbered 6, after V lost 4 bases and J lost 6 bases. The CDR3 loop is CASSPTDRGPEAFF. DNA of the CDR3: TGCGCCAGCAGCCCAACTGACAGGGGGCCTGAAGCTTTCTTT.

Written as DNA, the CDR3 is TGTGCCAGCAGTTGGGCGGGCGAAGCGACTGAAGCTTTCTTT. Protein product: CASSWAGEATEAFF. The chain carries TRBV27 and TRBJ1-1, with D unclear. Germline CDR1 and CDR2: MNHEY and SMNVEV (reference sequence). The germline V and J ends were trimmed by 4 bases and 5 bases, with 14 bases remaining between them. This CDR3 region has 14 residues.